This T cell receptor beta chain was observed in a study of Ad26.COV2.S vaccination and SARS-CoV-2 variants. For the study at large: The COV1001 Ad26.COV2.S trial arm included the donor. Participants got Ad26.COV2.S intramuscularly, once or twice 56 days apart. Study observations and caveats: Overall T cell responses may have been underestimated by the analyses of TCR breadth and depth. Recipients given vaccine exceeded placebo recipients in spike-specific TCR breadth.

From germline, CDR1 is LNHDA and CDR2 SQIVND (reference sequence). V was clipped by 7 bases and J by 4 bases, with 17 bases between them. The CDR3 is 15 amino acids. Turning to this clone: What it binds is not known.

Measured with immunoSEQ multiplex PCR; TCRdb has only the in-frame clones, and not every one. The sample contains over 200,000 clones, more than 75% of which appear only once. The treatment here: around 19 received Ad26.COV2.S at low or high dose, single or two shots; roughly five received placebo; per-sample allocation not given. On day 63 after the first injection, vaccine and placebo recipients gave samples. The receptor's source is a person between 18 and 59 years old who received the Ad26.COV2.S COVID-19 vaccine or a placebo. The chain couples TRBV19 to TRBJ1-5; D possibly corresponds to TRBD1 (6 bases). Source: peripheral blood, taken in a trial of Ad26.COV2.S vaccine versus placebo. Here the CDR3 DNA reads TGTGCCAGTACCCCCCCTGGGACACAAAATCAGCCCCAGCATTTT. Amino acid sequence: CASTPPGTQNQPQHF.